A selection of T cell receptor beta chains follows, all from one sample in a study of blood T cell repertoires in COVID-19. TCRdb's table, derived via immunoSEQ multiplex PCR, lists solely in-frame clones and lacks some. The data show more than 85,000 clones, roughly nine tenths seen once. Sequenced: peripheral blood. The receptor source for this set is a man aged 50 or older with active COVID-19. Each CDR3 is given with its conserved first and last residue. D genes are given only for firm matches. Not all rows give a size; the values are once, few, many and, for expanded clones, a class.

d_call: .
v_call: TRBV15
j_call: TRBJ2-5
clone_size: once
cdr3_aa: CATSRVGRRQETQYF
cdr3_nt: TGTGCCACCAGCAGAGTAGGGAGGCGGCAAGAGACCCAGTACTTC

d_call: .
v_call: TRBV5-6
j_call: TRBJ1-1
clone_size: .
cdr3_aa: CASSSARRPNTEAFF
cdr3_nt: TGTGCCAGCAGCTCCGCTAGACGGCCGAACACTGAAGCTTTCTTT

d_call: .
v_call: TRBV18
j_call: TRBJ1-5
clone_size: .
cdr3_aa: CASSYSPGGQPQHF
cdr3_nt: TGTGCCAGCTCATACTCCCCGGGGGGGCAGCCCCAGCATTTT

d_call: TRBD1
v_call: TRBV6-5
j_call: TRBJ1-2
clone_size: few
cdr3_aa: CASTGTAGYTF
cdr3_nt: TGTGCCAGCACTGGGACAGCCGGCTACACCTTC

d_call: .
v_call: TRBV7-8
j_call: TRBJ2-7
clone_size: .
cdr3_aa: CASSLGQAPTEQYF
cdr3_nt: TGTGCCAGCAGCTTAGGGCAGGCCCCTACCGAGCAGTACTTC

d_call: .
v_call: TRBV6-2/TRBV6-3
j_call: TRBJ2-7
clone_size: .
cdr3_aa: CASSYRSTLDYEQYF
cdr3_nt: TGTGCCAGCAGTTACCGGTCCACCCTCGACTACGAGCAGTACTTC

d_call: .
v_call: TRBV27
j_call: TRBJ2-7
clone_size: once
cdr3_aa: CASSFGTQAYEQYF
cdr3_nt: TGTGCCAGCAGTTTCGGCACACAGGCCTACGAGCAGTACTTC

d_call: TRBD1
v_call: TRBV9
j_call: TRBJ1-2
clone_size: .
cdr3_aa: CASSGRTGPTNYGYTF
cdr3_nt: TGTGCCAGCAGCGGGCGGACAGGCCCTACTAACTATGGCTACACCTTC

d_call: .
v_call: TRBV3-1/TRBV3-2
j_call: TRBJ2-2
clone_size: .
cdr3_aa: CASSQSAGELFF
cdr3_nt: TGTGCCAGCAGCCAGAGCGCCGGGGAGCTGTTTTTT

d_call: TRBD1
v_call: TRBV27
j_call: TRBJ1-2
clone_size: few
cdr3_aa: CASSRGTTGNYGYTF
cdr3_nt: TGTGCCAGCAGTAGGGGAACGACAGGGAACTATGGCTACACCTTC

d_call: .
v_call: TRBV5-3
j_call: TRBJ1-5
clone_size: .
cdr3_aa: CARSLVRGSNQPQHF
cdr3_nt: TGTGCCAGAAGCTTGGTCAGGGGAAGCAATCAGCCCCAGCATTTT

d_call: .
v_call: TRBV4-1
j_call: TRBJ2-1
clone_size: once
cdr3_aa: CASSQPGVEEQFF
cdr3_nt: TGCGCCAGCAGCCAACCGGGAGTTGAGGAGCAGTTCTTC

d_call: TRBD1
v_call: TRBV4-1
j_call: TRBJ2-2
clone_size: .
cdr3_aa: CASSQLSSKTGGSVLAGELFF
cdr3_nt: TGCGCCAGCAGCCAACTATCATCAAAGACAGGGGGCTCGGTCTTGGCCGGGGAGCTGTTTTTT

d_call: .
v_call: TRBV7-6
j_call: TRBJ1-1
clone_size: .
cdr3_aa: CASSRWGERAFF
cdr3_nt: TGTGCCAGCAGCCGGTGGGGGGAGAGAGCTTTCTTT

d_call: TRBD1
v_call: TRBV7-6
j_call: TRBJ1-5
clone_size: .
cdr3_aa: CASSQTGAGNQPQHF
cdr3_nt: TGTGCCAGCAGCCAGACAGGGGCCGGCAATCAGCCCCAGCATTTT

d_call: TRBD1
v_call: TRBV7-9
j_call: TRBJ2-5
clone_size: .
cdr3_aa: CASSDGQASQETQYF
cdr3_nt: TGTGCCAGCAGCGACGGACAGGCCTCTCAAGAGACCCAGTACTTC

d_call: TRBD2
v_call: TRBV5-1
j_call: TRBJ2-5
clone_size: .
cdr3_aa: CASSLEGGGARETQYF
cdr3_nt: TGCGCCAGCAGCTTGGAAGGCGGGGGGGCGAGGGAGACCCAGTACTTC

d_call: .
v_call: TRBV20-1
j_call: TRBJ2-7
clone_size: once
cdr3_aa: CSARGPYEQYF
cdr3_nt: TGCAGTGCGCGCGGCCCCTACGAGCAGTACTTC

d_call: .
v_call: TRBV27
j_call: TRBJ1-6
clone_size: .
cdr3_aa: CASSFSGNIYNSPLHF
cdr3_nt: TGTGCCAGCAGTTTTTCGGGGAATATTTATAATTCACCCCTCCACTTT

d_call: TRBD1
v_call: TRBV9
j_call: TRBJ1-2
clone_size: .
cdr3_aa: CASSVGQGHYGYTF
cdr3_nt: TGTGCCAGCAGCGTCGGACAGGGCCACTATGGCTACACCTTC

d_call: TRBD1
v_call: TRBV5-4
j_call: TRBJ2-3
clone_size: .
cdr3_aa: CATTGTGGTDTQYF
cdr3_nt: TGTGCTACCACCGGGACAGGGGGAACAGATACGCAGTATTTT

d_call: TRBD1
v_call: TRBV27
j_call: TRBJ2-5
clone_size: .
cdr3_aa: CASNCRGRKKTQYF
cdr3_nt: TGTGCCAGCAATTGCAGGGGGCGCAAAAAGACCCAGTACTTC

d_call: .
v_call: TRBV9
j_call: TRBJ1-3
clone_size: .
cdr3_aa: CASSVSGGPSGNTIYF
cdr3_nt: TGTGCCAGCAGCGTATCTGGAGGCCCCTCTGGAAACACCATATATTTT

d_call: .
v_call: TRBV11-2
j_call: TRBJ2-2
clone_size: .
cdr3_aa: CASRRIGRRRFGELFF
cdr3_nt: TGTGCCAGCAGAAGAATCGGTCGGCGGCGCTTCGGGGAGCTGTTTTTT

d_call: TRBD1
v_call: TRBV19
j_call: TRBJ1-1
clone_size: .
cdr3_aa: CASSDRGPTEAFF
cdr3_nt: TGTGCCAGTAGCGACAGGGGGCCCACTGAAGCTTTCTTT

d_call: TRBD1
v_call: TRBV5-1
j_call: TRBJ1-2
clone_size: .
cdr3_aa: CASSVSGGDGYTF
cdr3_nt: TGCGCCAGCAGCGTCTCAGGGGGAGATGGCTACACCTTC

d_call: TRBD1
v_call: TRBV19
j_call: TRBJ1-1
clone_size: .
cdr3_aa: CASNFIGQGNNGAFF
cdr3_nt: TGTGCCAGTAATTTCATAGGACAGGGCAATAACGGGGCTTTCTTT